The 9 T cell receptor beta chains below all came from one sample that was sequenced in a study of identical twins. MiXCR was run by TCRdb on the 5' RACE reads, yielding one entry per CDR3 protein. The table has around 1.7 million distinct CDR3 sequences, more than 30% seen once. Sequencing was carried out using cord blood. The receptor source for this set is a newborn girl in good health.

This clonotype has just a few counts. This chain uses TRBV13 with TRBJ2-3; 7 bases map to TRBD2. J lost 4 bases, V lost 2 bases, and 15 bases had no gene match. Germline V gene lookup returns CDR1 PRHDT and CDR2 FYEKMQ (reference sequence). The CDR3 runs 18 residues. The CDR3 protein is CASSLPSPAGEYADTQYF. The CDR3 nucleotides are TGTGCCAGCAGCTTACCATCCCCGGCGGGGGAATACGCAGATACGCAGTATTTT.

This rearrangement joins TRBV20-1 to TRBJ2-1, with 16 bases matching TRBD2. The germline V gene has CDR1 DFQATT and CDR2 SNEGSKA (reference sequence). This CDR3 region has 12 residues. CDR3 nucleotides: TGCGGGGGACTAGCGGGAGGGAATGAGCAGTTCTTC. Encoded protein: CGGLAGGNEQFF.

The chain recombines TRBV6-6 with TRBJ2-3; D is possibly TRBD2 (6 bases). Germline V CDR1 and CDR2: MNHNY, SVGAGI (reference sequence). Trimming removed 0 bases at V and 0 bases at J, with 13 bases between. This CDR3 is 17 amino acids long. The CDR3 nucleotides read TGTGCCAGCAGTTACTCGGCTTGGGGGGAGAGCACAGATACGCAGTATTTT. It codes for CASSYSAWGESTDTQYF.

The rearrangement links TRBV20-1 to TRBJ2-2, with TRBD1 matching 9 bases. V trimming: 6 bases; J trimming: 5 bases; junction bases outside the gene matches: 7. This CDR3 comprises 14 residues. Germline loops: CDR1 DFQATT, CDR2 SNEGSKA (reference sequence). Here the CDR3 DNA reads TGCAGTGCATCGGGACAGGGTTTTACCGGGGAGCTGTTTTTT. It specifies CSASGQGFTGELFF.

This sequence joins TRBV25-1 and TRBJ2-1, with 7 nucleotides matching TRBD2. The ends lost 6 bases at V and 2 bases at J; junction bases unmatched: 13. Germline V lookup: CDR1 MGHDK, CDR2 SYGVNS. The CDR3 length is 17 residues. In DNA form, the CDR3 reads TGTGCCAGCAGGATACGATTCCTAGCGGCCCCCTACAATGAGCAGTTCTTC. Translation gives CASRIRFLAAPYNEQFF.

The rearrangement links TRBV5-4 to TRBJ2-5, with 7 bases that match TRBD2. Per the germline V gene, CDR1 is SGHNT and CDR2 is YYREEE (reference sequence). With V trimmed by 4 bases and J by 11 bases, 17 bases remained unmatched. The CDR3 loop spans 15 amino acids. The CDR3 reads CASSQGGLADNEQYF. The CDR3 DNA follows: TGTGCCAGCAGCCAGGGCGGTCTAGCGGACAATGAGCAGTACTTC. Together with reference TRBV5-4 and TRBJ2-5, the CDR3 gives the full variable domain: ETGVTQSPTHLIKTRGQQVTLRCSSQSGHNTVSWYQQALGQGPQFIFQYYREEENGRGNFPPRFSGLQFPNYSSELNVNALELDDSALYLCASSQGGLADNEQYFGPGTRLLVL.

CDR3 protein: CASSLSERLAGVSTGELFF. DNA of the CDR3: TGCGCCAGCAGCTTGTCGGAGCGACTAGCGGGAGTGAGCACCGGGGAGCTGTTTTTT. The V gene is TRBV5-1, the J gene TRBJ2-2; 12 positions match TRBD2. Germline V CDR1 and CDR2: SGHRS, YFSETQ. The CDR3 sequence is 19 residues long. V shed 1 base and J 4 bases; nucleotides not matched to a gene: 11.

This clonotype was seen a handful of times. Here the CDR3 DNA reads TGTGCCACCAGCCGGCAGGGGGTTAGCACAGATACGCAGTATTTT. This codes for CATSRQGVSTDTQYF. The chain uses TRBV15 and TRBJ2-3; 7 bases fit TRBD1. Germline trimming cut 5 bases from V and 0 bases from J; bases unmatched to any gene: 5. Germline CDR1 and CDR2: LNHNV and YYDKDF (reference sequence). This CDR3 has 15 residues.

This clonotype was picked up many times. V usage is TRBV10-3 and J usage is TRBJ1-2, with TRBD1 identical over 10 bases. The CDR3 contains 15 residues. The J segment lost 4 bases and the V segment lost 4 bases, leaving 6 bases of the junction unmatched. Germline loops: CDR1 ENHRY, CDR2 SYGVKD. The DNA for the CDR3 is TGTGCCATCAGTGGGGACAGGGGCGCGGGCTATGGCTACACCTTC. Its translation is CAISGDRGAGYGYTF.